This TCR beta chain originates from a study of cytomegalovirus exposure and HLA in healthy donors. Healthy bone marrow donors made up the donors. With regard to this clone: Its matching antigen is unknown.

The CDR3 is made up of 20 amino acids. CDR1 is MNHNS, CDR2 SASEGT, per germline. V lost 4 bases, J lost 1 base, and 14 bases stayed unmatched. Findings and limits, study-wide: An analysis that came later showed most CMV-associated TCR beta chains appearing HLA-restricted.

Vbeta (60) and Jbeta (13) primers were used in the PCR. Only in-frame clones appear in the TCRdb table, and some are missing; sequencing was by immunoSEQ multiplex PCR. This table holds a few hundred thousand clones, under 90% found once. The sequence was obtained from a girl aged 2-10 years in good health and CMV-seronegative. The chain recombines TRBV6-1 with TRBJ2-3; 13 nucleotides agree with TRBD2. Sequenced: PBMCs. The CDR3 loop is CASSAKPGLAGRVGTDTQYF. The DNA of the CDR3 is TGTGCCAGCAGTGCCAAACCGGGACTAGCGGGACGGGTCGGCACAGATACGCAGTATTTT.